Given below is one TCR beta chain in context. The data were obtained in a study of blood T cell repertoires in COVID-19. About the research overall: The United States, Italy and Spain supplied acute and convalescent COVID-19 samples.

The table came from immunoSEQ multiplex PCR; TCRdb's copy has only in-frame clones and leaves some out. The table has fewer than 300,000 clones, roughly 90% seen once. The receptor was isolated from a woman under 40 who had recovered from COVID-19. What was sequenced was PBMCs or T cells enriched from blood (not recorded which).

CDR3 sequence (DNA): TGTGCCAGCAGCCAATGGACAGGGAATCAGCCCCAGCATTTT. It codes for CASSQWTGNQPQHF. The chain carries TRBV3-1 (or the pseudogene TRBV3-2) and TRBJ1-5; 8 nucleotides agree with TRBD1. Germline assignment: CDR1 LGHDT and CDR2 YNNKEL (reference sequence). CDR3 length: 14 residues. The V gene end was trimmed by 2 bases and the J gene end by 4 bases; junction bases not matched to a gene: 1.